One TCR beta chain is described in this entry. Its antigen is still unknown. This entry belongs to a study of T cell responses to AZD1222 COVID-19 vaccine. Study-level findings and limits: Spike-wide coverage was observed for vaccine-associated CD4 TCRs, with dominant responses at 160-218 and 743-854.

The data were produced by immunoSEQ multiplex PCR, yet TCRdb's version contains in-frame clones alone and is incomplete. The sample lists roughly 150,000 clones, 88% occurring once. Sequencing used peripheral blood, obtained on day 0 of AZD1222 vaccination. This clonotype was obtained from an adult in good health.

CDR3 DNA sequence: TGTGCCAGCAGCTCAAGGGCAGGGGATGCAACTAATGAAAAACTGTTTTTT. Encoded protein: CASSSRAGDATNEKLFF. This chain uses TRBV5-5 with TRBJ1-4; possible D gene TRBD1, 6 bases. CDR1 SGHKS and CDR2 YYEKEE come from the germline V gene (reference sequence). V lost 3 bases and J lost 0, with 15 bases in between. CDR3 length equals 17 residues.